These T cell receptor beta chains were read from a single sample in a study of OX40 agonist ivuxolimab in advanced cancers. Sequencing used immunoSEQ multiplex PCR; TCRdb keeps in-frame clones, though not all of them. The sample has about 68,000 clones; approximately 80% are singletons. The input for sequencing was CD4+ or CD8+ T cells sorted from blood, taken in a trial of the OX40 agonist ivuxolimab. The receptor source for this set is an adult with an advanced solid tumor such as melanoma, head and neck, liver or kidney cancer. Each CDR3 is given with its conserved first and last residue. Fields, in order: D gene, V gene, J gene, clone size, CDR3 DNA, CDR3 protein. The D gene is left open where the match is weak. Rows may omit the clone size; those that give it use once, few, many or a size class.

>TRBD1|TRBV7-8|TRBJ2-7|-
TGTGCCAGCAGCTTAGAGGACAGGAACTCCTACGAGCAGTACTTC
CASSLEDRNSYEQYF
>TRBD2|TRBV7-9|TRBJ2-7|-
TGTGCCAGCAGCTCGGAGGAGGGACTAGCGAGAGAGCAGTACTTC
CASSSEEGLAREQYF
>TRBD1|TRBV19|TRBJ2-3|-
TGTGCCAGTAGGGGGGACAGGGGACGATCGTCCACAGATACGCAGTATTTT
CASRGDRGRSSTDTQYF
>-|TRBV7-2|TRBJ2-5|-
TGTGCCAGCAGCTTCTCACAACAAGAGACCCAGTACTTC
CASSFSQQETQYF
>TRBD1|TRBV18|TRBJ2-7|-
TGTGCCAGCTCAAGACCGGGACAGGGGTTTTACGAGCAGTACTTC
CASSRPGQGFYEQYF
>-|TRBV5-6|TRBJ2-1|-
TGTGCCAGCACCAGGGGCGTCCGCAATGAGCAGTTCTTC
CASTRGVRNEQFF
>TRBD1|TRBV7-2|TRBJ2-7|-
TGTGCCAGCAGCTTAGTAGGAGCGGGACAGGGGTCAAACGAGCAGTACTTC
CASSLVGAGQGSNEQYF
>-|TRBV6-1|TRBJ1-6|-
TGTGCCAGCCAGAGCACCTATAATTCACCCCTCCACTTT
CASQSTYNSPLHF
>TRBD1|TRBV10-3|TRBJ2-5|once
TGTGCCATCAATAATTTGGCAGGGGGCCAAGAGACCCAGTACTTC
CAINNLAGGQETQYF
>TRBD1|TRBV19|TRBJ1-1|-
TGTGCCAGTATCCTCAGACAGGGAGGGGCTGAAGCTTTCTTT
CASILRQGGAEAFF
>TRBD2|TRBV7-2|TRBJ2-5|-
TGTGCCAGCAGCTCCCAACTAGCGGGGGGCGTCAAACAAGAGACCCAGTACTTC
CASSSQLAGGVKQETQYF
>-|TRBV7-9|TRBJ1-1|few
TGTGCCAGCAGATCACAGGGAGCTGAAGCTTTCTTT
CASRSQGAEAFF
>-|TRBV6-6|TRBJ2-1|once
TGTGCCAGCAGCCCCCATAATGAGCAGTTCTTC
CASSPHNEQFF
>TRBD2|TRBV5-8|TRBJ2-2|-
TGTGCCAGCAGGGTGAGACTAGCCCAAAACACCGGGGAGCTGTTTTTT
CASRVRLAQNTGELFF
>TRBD2|TRBV6-5|TRBJ2-7|-
TGTGCCAGCAGTTCCGGCGGGGGGGGATCCTACGAGCAGTACTTC
CASSSGGGGSYEQYF
>-|TRBV7-9|TRBJ1-1|-
TGTGCCAGCACCCCAATGGGGGACTGGAACACTGAAGCTTTCTTT
CASTPMGDWNTEAFF
>-|TRBV5-4|TRBJ1-6|-
TGTGCCAGCAGACAACAGGGTGGGGATTCACCCCTCCACTTT
CASRQQGGDSPLHF
>-|TRBV6-5|TRBJ1-6|-
TGTGCCAGCAGTTACCAGGGCCCTTCACCCCTCCACTTT
CASSYQGPSPLHF
>-|TRBV6-6|TRBJ2-7|-
TGTGCCAGCAGTTACGCAGAATTCTCCTACGAGCAGTACTTC
CASSYAEFSYEQYF
>-|TRBV21-1|TRBJ1-6|-
TGTGCCAGCAGCAAACCGACAGAAGGTAATTCACCCCTCCACTTT
CASSKPTEGNSPLHF
>-|TRBV23-1|TRBJ1-4|once
TGCGCCAGCGACCTAGTTTGGGGGCATGAAAAACTGTTTTTT
CASDLVWGHEKLFF
>TRBD1|TRBV14|TRBJ2-7|once
TGTGCCAGCAGCCCTTGGACAGGGGAGGGGGAGCAGTACTTC
CASSPWTGEGEQYF
>TRBD1|TRBV4-1|TRBJ1-6|-
TGCGCCAGCAGCCAAGGGGGACAGAGCTCCTATAATTCACCCCTCCACTTT
CASSQGGQSSYNSPLHF
>TRBD1|TRBV10-1|TRBJ2-2|-
TGCGCCAGCAGTGAGGATAGGGGACAGGGTGCCACCGGGGAGCTGTTTTTT
CASSEDRGQGATGELFF
>-|TRBV7-9|TRBJ1-6|-
TGTGCCAGCAGTCCGCCGGGCCACCCCCTCTCCCTCCACTTT
CASSPPGHPLSLHF
>-|TRBV15|TRBJ2-7|-
TGTGCCACCAGCAGAGGGGGCCCGTCTCCGGGCGAGCAGTACTTC
CATSRGGPSPGEQYF
>TRBD2|TRBV6-5|TRBJ2-7|-
TGTGCCAGCAGTTATGGGCGGGGGGGTTACTACGAGCAGTACTTC
CASSYGRGGYYEQYF
>-|TRBV5-1|TRBJ2-5|-
TGCGCCAGCAGCTCTACGGGACTAGGGACAGACGAGACCCAGTACTTC
CASSSTGLGTDETQYF
>-|TRBV6-1|TRBJ1-5|-
TGTGCCAGCAGCCCTACAGGGACGGTGGCTCAGCCCCAGCATTTT
CASSPTGTVAQPQHF
>-|TRBV28|TRBJ2-7|many
TGTGCCAGCAGTCGGTGGGACCCCAACTACGAGCAGTACTTC
CASSRWDPNYEQYF
>TRBD2|TRBV2|TRBJ2-7|few
TGTGCCAGCAGCACTGCTTGGGGGGGGGACTACGAGCAGTACTTC
CASSTAWGGDYEQYF
>-|TRBV28|TRBJ1-3|-
TGTGCCAGCATCCGAGGGGGGGCGACGAACACCATATATTTT
CASIRGGATNTIYF
>-|TRBV7-2|TRBJ1-6|once
TGTGCCAGCAGCCAGTGGGGAGGGGGGGATAATTCACCCCTCCACTTT
CASSQWGGGDNSPLHF
>-|TRBV5-4|TRBJ1-5|-
TGTGCCAGCAGCCCCATACGAACAGGGATCGCTCAGCCCCAGCATTTT
CASSPIRTGIAQPQHF
>-|TRBV11-3|TRBJ2-3|few
TGTGCCAGCAGCCCGCAGGGGGGGCAGGGAGATACGCAGTATTTT
CASSPQGGQGDTQYF
>-|TRBV19|TRBJ1-2|-
TGTGCCAGTAGTATAGTGGGGCAGGGTGAGGTGATCTTC
CASSIVGQGEVIF
>-|TRBV6-1|TRBJ2-7|many
TGTGCCAGCAGTGCGCGCATGTCCTACGAGCAGTACTTC
CASSARMSYEQYF
>TRBD1|TRBV7-8|TRBJ1-1|-
TGTGCCAGCAGCTTAAGGAGGGGACAGGGGTACACTGAAGCTTTCTTT
CASSLRRGQGYTEAFF
>-|TRBV18|TRBJ1-5|-
TGTGCCAGCTCACCAACAGGAGAGCAGCCCCAGCATTTT
CASSPTGEQPQHF
>-|TRBV6-5|TRBJ1-1|-
TGTGCCAGCAGTTACGTTTGGGATGAGAAAGCTTTCTTT
CASSYVWDEKAFF
>-|TRBV7-9|TRBJ1-1|-
TGTGCCAGCAGCCTGGGACAGAACACTGAAGCTTTCTTT
CASSLGQNTEAFF
>-|TRBV5-5|TRBJ2-2|-
TGTGCCAGCGTGTGGGGACCGAACACCGGGGAGCTGTTTTTT
CASVWGPNTGELFF
>-|TRBV28|TRBJ1-3|-
TGTGCCAGCAGTGGGTACGCTGGGGTGGGTTTT
CASSGYAGVGF
>-|TRBV20-1|TRBJ2-3|-
TGCAGTGCAATACACCACGATACGCAGTATTTT
CSAIHHDTQYF
>TRBD2|TRBV5-1|TRBJ2-7|-
TGCGCCAGCAGCGGGGGGGTTTACGAGCAGTACTTC
CASSGGVYEQYF
>-|TRBV30|TRBJ1-5|-
TGTGCCTGGACGTCAGGGAATAGCAATCAGCCCCAGCATTTT
CAWTSGNSNQPQHF
>TRBD2|TRBV5-1|TRBJ2-1|-
TGCGCCAGCAGCTTGACTAGCGGGGTTAATATGGATGAGCAGTTCTTC
CASSLTSGVNMDEQFF
>-|TRBV5-1|TRBJ2-7|-
TGCGCCAGCAGCTTCCAGGTGGGCCCTTCTTACGAGCAGTACTTC
CASSFQVGPSYEQYF
>-|TRBV15|TRBJ1-5|-
TGTGCCACCAGCTTGACAGCCACGAGTTCCCATCAGCCCCAGCATTTT
CATSLTATSSHQPQHF
>TRBD2|TRBV11-2|TRBJ2-2|-
TGTGCCAGCAGCTTAGCACTAGCGGGGGGCACCGGGGAGCTGTTTTTT
CASSLALAGGTGELFF
>TRBD1|TRBV6-4|TRBJ2-3|-
TGTGCCAGCAGTGACTCAGGGGGCCCTAGCACAGATACGCAGTATTTT
CASSDSGGPSTDTQYF
>-|TRBV9|TRBJ1-1|-
TGTGCCAGCAGCCGCGGACACACTCGTCACACTGAAGCTTTCTTT
CASSRGHTRHTEAFF
>TRBD1|TRBV6-5|TRBJ2-1|-
TGTGCCAGCAGGGATGACAGGGGGCCCTACAATGAGCAGTTCTTC
CASRDDRGPYNEQFF